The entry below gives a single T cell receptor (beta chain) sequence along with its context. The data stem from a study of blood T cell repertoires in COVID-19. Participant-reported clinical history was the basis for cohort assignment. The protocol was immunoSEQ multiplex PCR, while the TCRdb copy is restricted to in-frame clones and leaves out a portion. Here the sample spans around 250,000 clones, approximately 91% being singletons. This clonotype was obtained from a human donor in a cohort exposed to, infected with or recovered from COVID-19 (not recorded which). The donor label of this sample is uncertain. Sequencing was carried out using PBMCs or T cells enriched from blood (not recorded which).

CDR3 protein: CASSAIAGVGYTDTQYF. Here the CDR3 DNA reads TGTGCCAGCAGCGCCATAGCGGGGGTGGGATACACAGATACGCAGTATTTT. The rearrangement joins TRBV9 to TRBJ2-3, with TRBD2 identical over 9 bases. Germline CDR1 is SGDLS and CDR2 is YYNGEE. This CDR3 has 17 amino acids. Unmatched junction bases numbered 10, after V lost 3 bases and J lost 2 bases.